This TCR beta chain was recovered during a study of CD8+ T cells in alopecia areata (dated by TCRdb to 2017 to 2018). At the level of the whole study: The treated patients took part in an open-label pilot trial in which moderate-to-severe alopecia areata was treated with oral tofacitinib at 5 to 10 mg twice daily. RNA was obtained with the PAXgene miRNA kit for fixed scalp, the miRNeasy kit for PBMCs, and the RNeasy kit for mouse skin. Tofacitinib-treated patients had biopsies at baseline and at 4 and 24 weeks of treatment, with a later scalp biopsy in several patients. To study T cell clonal expansion in alopecia areata, the researchers applied high-throughput TCRbeta sequencing to both the C3H/HeJ mouse model and human patients. Amplification of TCRbeta CDR3 regions was done by immunoSEQ multiplex PCR using 35 Vbeta forward primers and 13 Jbeta reverse primers. Scalp clonality was compared among normal scalp (n=4), patchy alopecia areata scalp (n=8), and alopecia totalis/universalis scalp (n=8). Scalp tissue and sorted CD4+ and CD8+ peripheral blood T cells from patchy and totalis/universalis alopecia areata patients and from healthy controls were covered by human TCRbeta sequencing. Patients received tofacitinib for 6 to 18 months and were then followed off drug for 6 months to check for delayed response and recurrence. In treated patients, disease severity was measured using the SALT score, which gives the percentage of scalp surface area affected. Here is what the overall study found, with its caveats: Lesional scalp, especially in alopecia totalis/universalis, showed higher clonality and more expanded CD8+ clones than normal scalp, suggesting antigenic drive. Because the treated cohort was small and had just a single nonresponder, larger studies are needed to establish links between baseline CD8+ expansion and response. TCR sequences shared between patients were less clear than in mice, possibly partly because of HLA diversity in the patient population. Resident alphabeta T cells in normal human skin are also sequenced, complicating scalp TCR repertoire analysis, unlike mouse skin dominated by gammadelta T cells. With tofacitinib, both scalp clonality and the number of expanded CD8+ clones among the top 100 scalp clones went down significantly. During tofacitinib treatment, many expanded lesional clones stuck around in both scalp and blood, and this persistence may partly explain why relapse happens after treatment is stopped.

Taken with the paper, the label for time point translates to: less than five weeks on oral tofacitinib. The treatment or condition label corresponds to: oral pan-JAK inhibitor, 5-10 mg twice daily. Peripheral blood and lesional scalp punch biopsies were obtained from patients with alopecia areata. PBMCs were separated by density centrifugation and stained for CD3, CD4 and CD8, after which CD4+ and CD8+ T cells were sorted on a FACSAria. With respect to this clone: Its binding antigen is unknown. Per-nucleotide qualities are absent, and no much larger clonotype sits a single base away.

The CDR3, from cysteine to phenylalanine, totals 14 residues. The retained sequence is limited to the CDR3, 42 bases, with the frame set at the first base. Looking up the germline V gene yields CDR1 MGHDK and CDR2 SYGVNS. V sheds 3 bases and J sheds 1 base, leaving 9 bases between their ends. Library preparation was by the immunoSEQ multiplex PCR assay. For TCR sequencing, RNA was extracted from every sample and reverse transcribed into cDNA to serve as template. First-strand cDNA was synthesized with SuperScript III using a 2:1 mix of oligo-dT and random hexamers. A synthetic immune receptor repertoire was used to measure amplification bias, and any remaining bias was corrected computationally. The source study handled its data this way. Raw reads were preprocessed to remove errors, and CDR3 was defined by IMGT conventions from the conserved cysteine to phenylalanine. Clonality was computed as 1 minus the Shannon entropy, with the entropy normalized by log2 of the number of productive unique TCRs. Whether each scalp clone was CD4 or CD8 was inferred by checking scalp TCRbeta sequences against the CD4 and CD8 repertoires from sorted blood. In TCRdb, the immuneACCESS table is reduced to in-frame sequences with V and J assigned. These tables do not hold every clone; where another copy was compared, an unresolved V gene accounts for under half, and the others remain unexplained. D and trimming were read from the DNA, whereas the V and J calls and clone size are those reported in that table. The sample contains fewer than 150,000 clones, about 61% of them found a single time. The ten top clones hold more than 25% of the sample.

The clonotype originates from a human donor with alopecia areata. The chain links TRBV25-1 with TRBJ1-1; the D gene cannot be named for sure. Here the sequenced sample was CD8+ T cells sorted from blood, taken at week 4, from a patient treated with tofacitinib. The CDR3 protein is CASSDKVTNTEAFF. The nucleotide sequence reads TGTGCCAGCAGTGATAAGGTGACGAACACTGAAGCTTTCTTT.